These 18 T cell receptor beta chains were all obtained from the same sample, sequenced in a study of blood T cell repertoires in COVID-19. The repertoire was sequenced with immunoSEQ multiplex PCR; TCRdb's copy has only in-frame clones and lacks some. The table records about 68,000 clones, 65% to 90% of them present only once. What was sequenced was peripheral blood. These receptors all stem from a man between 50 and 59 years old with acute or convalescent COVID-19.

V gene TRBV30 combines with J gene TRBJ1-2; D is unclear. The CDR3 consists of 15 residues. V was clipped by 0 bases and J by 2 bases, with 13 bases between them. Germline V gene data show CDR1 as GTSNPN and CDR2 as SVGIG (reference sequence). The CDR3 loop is CAWSVRREFNYGYTF. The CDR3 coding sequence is TGTGCCTGGAGTGTTCGCCGGGAATTCAACTATGGCTACACCTTC.

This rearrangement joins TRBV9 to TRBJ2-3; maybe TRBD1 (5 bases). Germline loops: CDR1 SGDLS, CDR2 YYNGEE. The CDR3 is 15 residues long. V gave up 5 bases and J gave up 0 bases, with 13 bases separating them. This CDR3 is CASSRQNPSTDTQYF. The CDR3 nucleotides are TGTGCCAGCAGTAGACAGAACCCTAGCACAGATACGCAGTATTTT.

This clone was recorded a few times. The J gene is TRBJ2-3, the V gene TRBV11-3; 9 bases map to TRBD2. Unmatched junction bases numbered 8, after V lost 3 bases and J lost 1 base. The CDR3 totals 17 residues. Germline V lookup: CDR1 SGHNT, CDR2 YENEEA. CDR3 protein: CASSLGRGGHGTDTQYF. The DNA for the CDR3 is TGTGCCAGCAGCTTGGGGCGGGGGGGCCACGGCACAGATACGCAGTATTTT. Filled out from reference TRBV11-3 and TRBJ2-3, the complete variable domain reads EAGVVQSPRYKIIEKKQPVAFWCNPISGHNTLYWYLQNLGQGPELLIRYENEEAVDDSQLPKDRFSAERLKGVDSTLKIQPAELGDSAVYLCASSLGRGGHGTDTQYFGPGTRLTVL.

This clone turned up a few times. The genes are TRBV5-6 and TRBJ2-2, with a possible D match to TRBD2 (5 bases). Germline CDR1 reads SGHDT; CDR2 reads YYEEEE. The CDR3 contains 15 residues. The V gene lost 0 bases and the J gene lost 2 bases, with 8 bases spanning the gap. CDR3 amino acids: CASSLGTVNTGELFF. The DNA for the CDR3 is TGTGCCAGCAGCTTGGGGACTGTAAACACCGGGGAGCTGTTTTTT.

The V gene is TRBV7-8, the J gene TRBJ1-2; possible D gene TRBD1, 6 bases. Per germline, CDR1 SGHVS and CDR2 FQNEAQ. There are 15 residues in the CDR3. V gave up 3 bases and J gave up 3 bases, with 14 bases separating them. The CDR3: CASSFGPTGDYGYTF. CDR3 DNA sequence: TGTGCCAGCAGCTTCGGCCCGACAGGCGACTATGGCTACACCTTC.

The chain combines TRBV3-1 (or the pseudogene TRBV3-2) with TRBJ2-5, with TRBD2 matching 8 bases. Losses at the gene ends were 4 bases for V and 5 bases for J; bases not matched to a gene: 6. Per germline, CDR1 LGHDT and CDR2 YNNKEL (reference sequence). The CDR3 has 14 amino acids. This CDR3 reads CASSLRGGLETQYF. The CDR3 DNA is TGTGCCAGCAGCCTCCGGGGGGGGCTGGAGACCCAGTACTTC.

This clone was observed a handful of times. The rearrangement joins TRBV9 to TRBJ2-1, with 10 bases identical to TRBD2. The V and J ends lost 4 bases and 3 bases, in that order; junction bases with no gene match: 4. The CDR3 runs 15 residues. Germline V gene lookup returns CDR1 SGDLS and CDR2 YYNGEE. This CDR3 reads CASSSKRGGYNEQFF. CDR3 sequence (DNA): TGTGCCAGCAGCTCAAAGCGGGGGGGCTACAATGAGCAGTTCTTC.

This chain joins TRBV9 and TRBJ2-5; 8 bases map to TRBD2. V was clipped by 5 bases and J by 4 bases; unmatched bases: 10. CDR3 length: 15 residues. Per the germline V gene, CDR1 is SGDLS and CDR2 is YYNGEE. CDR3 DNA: TGTGCCAGCAGTTTCTCCGGGACTAGGGGAGAGACCCAGTACTTC. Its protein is CASSFSGTRGETQYF.

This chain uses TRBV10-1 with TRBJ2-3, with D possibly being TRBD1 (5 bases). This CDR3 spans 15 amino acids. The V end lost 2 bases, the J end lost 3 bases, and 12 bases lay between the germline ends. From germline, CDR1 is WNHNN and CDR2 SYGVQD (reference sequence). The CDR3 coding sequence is TGCGCCAGCAGTGAGGGAAGGGGCTGGACAGATACGCAGTATTTT. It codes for CASSEGRGWTDTQYF.

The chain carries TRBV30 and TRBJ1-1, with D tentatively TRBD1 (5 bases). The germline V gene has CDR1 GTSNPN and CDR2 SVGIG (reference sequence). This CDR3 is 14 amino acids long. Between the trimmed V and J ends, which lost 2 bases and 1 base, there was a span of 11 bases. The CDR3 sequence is CAWSSKTGNTEAFF. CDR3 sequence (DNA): TGTGCCTGGAGTTCAAAAACAGGGAACACTGAAGCTTTCTTT. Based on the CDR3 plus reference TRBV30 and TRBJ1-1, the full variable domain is SQTIHQWPATLVQPVGSPLSLECTVEGTSNPNLYWYRQAAGRGLQLLFYSVGIGQISSEVPQNLSASRPQDRQFILSSKKLLLSDSGFYLCAWSSKTGNTEAFFGQGTRLTVV.

The CDR3 DNA follows: TGCGCCCTTAAAGAGACCCAGTACTTC. It is translated as CALKETQYF. The genes are TRBV23-1 and TRBJ2-5; the D is unclear. TRBV23-1 is an ORF for which the function is uncertain. Trimming pared 11 bases from V and 3 bases from J, leaving 4 bases between. This CDR3 spans 9 amino acids.

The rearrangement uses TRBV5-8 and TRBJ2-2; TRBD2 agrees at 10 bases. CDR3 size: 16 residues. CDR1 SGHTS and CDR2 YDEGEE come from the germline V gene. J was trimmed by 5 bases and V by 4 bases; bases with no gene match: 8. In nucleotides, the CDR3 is TGTGCCAGCAGCCCATTAGCGGGGGGTCCGACCGGGGAGCTGTTTTTT. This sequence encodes CASSPLAGGPTGELFF.

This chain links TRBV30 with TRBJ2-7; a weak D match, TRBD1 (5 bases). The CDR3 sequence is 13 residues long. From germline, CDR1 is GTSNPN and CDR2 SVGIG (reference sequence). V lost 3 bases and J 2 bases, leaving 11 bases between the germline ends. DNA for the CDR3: TGTGCCTGGAGGACAGTTGGAACCTACGAGCAGTACTTC. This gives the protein CAWRTVGTYEQYF. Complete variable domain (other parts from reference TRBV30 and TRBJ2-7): SQTIHQWPATLVQPVGSPLSLECTVEGTSNPNLYWYRQAAGRGLQLLFYSVGIGQISSEVPQNLSASRPQDRQFILSSKKLLLSDSGFYLCAWRTVGTYEQYFGPGTRLTVT.

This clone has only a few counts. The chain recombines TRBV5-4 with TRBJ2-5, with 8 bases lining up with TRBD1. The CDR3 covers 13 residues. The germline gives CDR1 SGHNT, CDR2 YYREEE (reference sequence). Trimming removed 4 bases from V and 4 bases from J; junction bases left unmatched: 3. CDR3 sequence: CASSKDRAETQYF. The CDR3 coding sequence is TGTGCCAGCAGCAAGGACAGGGCAGAGACCCAGTACTTC. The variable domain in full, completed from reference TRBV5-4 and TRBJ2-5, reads ETGVTQSPTHLIKTRGQQVTLRCSSQSGHNTVSWYQQALGQGPQFIFQYYREEENGRGNFPPRFSGLQFPNYSSELNVNALELDDSALYLCASSKDRAETQYFGPGTRLLVL.

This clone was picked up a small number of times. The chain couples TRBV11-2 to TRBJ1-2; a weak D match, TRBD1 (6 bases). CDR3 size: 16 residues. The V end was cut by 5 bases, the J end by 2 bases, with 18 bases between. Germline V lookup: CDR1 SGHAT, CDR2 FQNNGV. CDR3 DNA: TGTGCCAGCAGCCTTGAGGGGGGGAGTCGGAACTATGGCTACACCTTC. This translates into CASSLEGGSRNYGYTF. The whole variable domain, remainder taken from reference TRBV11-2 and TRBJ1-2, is EAGVAQSPRYKIIEKRQSVAFWCNPISGHATLYWYQQILGQGPKLLIQFQNNGVVDDSQLPKDRFSAERLKGVDSTLKIQPAKLEDSAVYLCASSLEGGSRNYGYTFGSGTRLTVV.

CDR3 residues: CAWLGSRNSPLHF. Written as DNA, the CDR3 is TGTGCCTGGCTAGGCAGTAGGAATTCACCCCTCCACTTT. The genes are TRBV30 and TRBJ1-6; D ambiguous. Trimming removed 5 bases at V and 7 bases at J, with 12 bases between. Germline V gives CDR1 GTSNPN, CDR2 SVGIG (reference sequence). The CDR3 sequence is 13 residues long.

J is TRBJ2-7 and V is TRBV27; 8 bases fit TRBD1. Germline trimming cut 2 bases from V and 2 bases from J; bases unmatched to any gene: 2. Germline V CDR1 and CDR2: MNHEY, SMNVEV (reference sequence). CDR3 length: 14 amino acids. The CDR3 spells CASSLGQGAYEQYF. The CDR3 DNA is TGTGCCAGCAGTTTAGGACAGGGAGCCTACGAGCAGTACTTC.

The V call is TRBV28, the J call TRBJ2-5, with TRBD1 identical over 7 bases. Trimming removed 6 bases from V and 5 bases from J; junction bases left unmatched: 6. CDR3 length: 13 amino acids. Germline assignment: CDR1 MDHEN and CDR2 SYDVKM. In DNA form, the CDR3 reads TGTGCCAGCAGGGAGACAGGGACGGAGACCCAGTACTTC. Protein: CASRETGTETQYF.